The 6 T cell receptor beta chains below all came from one sample that was sequenced in a study of T cells after yellow fever vaccination. TCRdb redid the calling of the 5' RACE reads with MiXCR, one entry per CDR3 protein. The table lists 450,000 to 550,000 distinct CDR3 sequences, 21% of them singletons. This specimen consisted of PBMCs, obtained about 20 days after the first yellow fever vaccination. Source of these receptors: a man between 18 and 35 years old who received the YFV17D yellow fever vaccine.

This clonotype was seen a handful of times. The chain couples TRBV4-3 to TRBJ2-7; a possible D gene is TRBD1 (5 bases). With 0 bases removed from V and 2 bases from J, the gap between germline ends came to 11 bases. The CDR3 is 15 amino acids. Looked up from germline, CDR1 is LGHNA and CDR2 is YSLEER. CDR3 amino acids: CASSQEQAHTYEQYF. The CDR3 nucleotides are TGCGCCAGCAGCCAAGAACAGGCCCACACCTACGAGCAGTACTTC.

The chain combines TRBV5-6 with TRBJ2-2, with 10 bases identical to TRBD1. Germline lookup yields CDR1 SGHDT and CDR2 YYEEEE. This CDR3 region has 15 residues. J lost 7 bases, V lost 5 bases, and 8 bases had no gene match. The CDR3 loop is CASRKGQGGIGELFF. The CDR3 nucleotides read TGTGCCAGCAGGAAAGGACAGGGGGGGATCGGGGAGCTGTTTTTT.

This clonotype was recorded a few times. The rearrangement uses TRBV24-1 and TRBJ2-1; 11 bases fit TRBD2. The CDR3 loop spans 15 amino acids. With V trimmed by 3 bases and J by 9 bases, 6 bases remained unmatched. The germline gives CDR1 KGHDR, CDR2 SFDVKD. In nucleotides, the CDR3 is TGTGCCACCAGTGATCCTGGGACTAGCGGCGGTGAGCAGTTCTTC. This encodes CATSDPGTSGGEQFF.

The chain combines TRBV6-1 with TRBJ2-3; D not resolved. Germline assignment: CDR1 MNHNS and CDR2 SASEGT. The CDR3 runs 15 residues. The germline V and J ends were trimmed by 5 bases and 1 base, with 13 bases remaining between them. The CDR3: CASSPWTRGTDTQYF. The CDR3 DNA is TGTGCCAGCAGTCCCTGGACCCGGGGCACAGATACGCAGTATTTT.

This clonotype was counted a few times. The V call is TRBV11-1, the J call TRBJ2-3, with 10 bases aligning to TRBD2. The V segment lost 1 base and the J segment 2 bases; nucleotides outside the gene matches: 12. Germline values: CDR1 SGHAT, CDR2 FQDESV (reference sequence). The CDR3 has 19 residues. CDR3: CASSLGSLWLAGATDTQYF. Written as DNA, the CDR3 is TGTGCCAGCAGCTTAGGTTCCCTTTGGCTAGCGGGGGCCACAGATACGCAGTATTTT.

The chain recombines TRBV29-1 with TRBJ2-1; a possible D gene is TRBD1 (5 bases). CDR1 and CDR2 from the germline V gene are SQVTM and ANQGSEA. V shed 2 bases and J shed 1 base, with 12 bases lying between them. This CDR3 spans 15 amino acids. The chain's CDR3 is CSVEIFQGSYNEQFF. The CDR3 nucleotides read TGCAGCGTTGAAATTTTTCAGGGATCCTACAATGAGCAGTTCTTC.